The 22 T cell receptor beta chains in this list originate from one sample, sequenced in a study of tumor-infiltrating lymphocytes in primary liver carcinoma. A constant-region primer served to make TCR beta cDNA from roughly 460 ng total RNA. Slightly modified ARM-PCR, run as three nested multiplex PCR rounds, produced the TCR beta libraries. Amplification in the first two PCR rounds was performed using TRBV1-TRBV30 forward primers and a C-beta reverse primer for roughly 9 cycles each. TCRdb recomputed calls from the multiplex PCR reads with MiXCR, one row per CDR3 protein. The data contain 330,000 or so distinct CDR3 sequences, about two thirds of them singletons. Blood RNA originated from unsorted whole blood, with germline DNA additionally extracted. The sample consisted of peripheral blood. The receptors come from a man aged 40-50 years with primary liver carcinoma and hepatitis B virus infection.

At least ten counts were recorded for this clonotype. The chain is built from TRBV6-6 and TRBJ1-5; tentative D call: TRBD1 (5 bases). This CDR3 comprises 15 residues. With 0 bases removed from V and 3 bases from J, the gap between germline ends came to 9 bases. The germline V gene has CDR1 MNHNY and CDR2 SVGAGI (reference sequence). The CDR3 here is CASSYSNGANQPQHF. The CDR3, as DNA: TGTGCCAGCAGTTACTCGAACGGGGCCAATCAGCCCCAGCATTTT.

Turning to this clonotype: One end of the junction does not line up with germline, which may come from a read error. The CDR3 region is CASSFVRAHTGALF. CDR3 coding DNA: TGTGCCAGCAGCTTCGTCAGGGCTCACACTGGAGCTCTCTTT. This sequence joins TRBV11-3 and TRBJ1-1; TRBD1 might be the D (5 bases). Per germline, CDR1 SGHNT and CDR2 YENEEA. CDR3 length: 14 amino acids.

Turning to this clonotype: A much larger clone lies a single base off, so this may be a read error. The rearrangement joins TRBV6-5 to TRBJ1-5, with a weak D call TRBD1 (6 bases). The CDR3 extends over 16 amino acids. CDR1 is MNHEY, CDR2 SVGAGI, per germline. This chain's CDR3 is CASSETWGASNQHQHF. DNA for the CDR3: TGTGCCAGCAGTGAGACCTGGGGGGCTAGCAATCAGCACCAGCATTTT.

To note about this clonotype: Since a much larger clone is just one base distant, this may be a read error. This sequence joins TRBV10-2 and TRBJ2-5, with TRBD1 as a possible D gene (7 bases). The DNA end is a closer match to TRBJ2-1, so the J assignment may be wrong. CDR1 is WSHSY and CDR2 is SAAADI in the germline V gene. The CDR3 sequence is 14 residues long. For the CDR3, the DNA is TGCGCCAGCTTTTCCGGAGGGGGCGCGGAGACCCAGTTCTTC. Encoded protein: CASFSGGGAETQFF.

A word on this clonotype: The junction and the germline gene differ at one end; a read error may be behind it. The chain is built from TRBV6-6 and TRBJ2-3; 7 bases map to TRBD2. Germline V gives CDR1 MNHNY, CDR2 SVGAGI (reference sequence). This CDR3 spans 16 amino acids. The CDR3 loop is CANSGSASGSTDTQYF. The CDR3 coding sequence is TGTGCCAACAGTGGATCAGCTAGCGGAAGCACAGATACGCAGTATTTT.

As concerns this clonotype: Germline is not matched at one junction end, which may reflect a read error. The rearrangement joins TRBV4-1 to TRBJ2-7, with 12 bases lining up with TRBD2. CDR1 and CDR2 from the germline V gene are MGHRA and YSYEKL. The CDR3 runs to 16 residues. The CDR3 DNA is TGCGCCAGCACCCAAGCCCGACTAGCGGGGGTTTACGAGCAGTACTTC. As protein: CASTQARLAGVYEQYF.

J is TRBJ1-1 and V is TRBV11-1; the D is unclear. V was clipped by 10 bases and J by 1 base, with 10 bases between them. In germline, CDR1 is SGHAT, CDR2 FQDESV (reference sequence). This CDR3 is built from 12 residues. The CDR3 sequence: CANSHQNTEAFF. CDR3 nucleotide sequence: TGTGCCAACTCGCACCAGAACACTGAAGCTTTCTTT.

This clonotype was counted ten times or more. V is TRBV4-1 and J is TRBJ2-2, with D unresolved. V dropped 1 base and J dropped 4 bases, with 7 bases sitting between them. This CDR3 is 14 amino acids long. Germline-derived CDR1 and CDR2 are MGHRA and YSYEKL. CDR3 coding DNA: TGCGCCAGCAGCCAAGGGCCCACCACCGGGGAGCTGTTTTTT. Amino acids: CASSQGPTTGELFF.

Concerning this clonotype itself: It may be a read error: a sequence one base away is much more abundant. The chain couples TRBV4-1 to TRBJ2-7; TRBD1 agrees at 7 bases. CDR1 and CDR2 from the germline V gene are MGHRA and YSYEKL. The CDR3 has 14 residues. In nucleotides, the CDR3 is TGCGCCAGCATCCAAGAGGGACAGATCTACGAGCAGTACTTC. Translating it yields CASIQEGQIYEQYF.

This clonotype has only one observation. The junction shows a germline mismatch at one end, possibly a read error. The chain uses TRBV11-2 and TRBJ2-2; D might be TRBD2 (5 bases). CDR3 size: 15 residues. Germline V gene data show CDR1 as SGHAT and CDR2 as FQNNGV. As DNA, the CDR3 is TGTGCCAGCAGCTCTAGTGGGAGTGCCCCCGAGGAGCTTTTTTTT. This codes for CASSSSGSAPEELFF.

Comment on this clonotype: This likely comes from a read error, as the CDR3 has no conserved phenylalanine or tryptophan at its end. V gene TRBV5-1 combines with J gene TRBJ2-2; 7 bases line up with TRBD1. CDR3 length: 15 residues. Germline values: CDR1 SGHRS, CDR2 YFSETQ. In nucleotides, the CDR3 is TGCGTCAGCAGCTTGGGACAGCCGAACACCGGGGAGCTGTTTCTT. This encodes CVSSLGQPNTGELFL.

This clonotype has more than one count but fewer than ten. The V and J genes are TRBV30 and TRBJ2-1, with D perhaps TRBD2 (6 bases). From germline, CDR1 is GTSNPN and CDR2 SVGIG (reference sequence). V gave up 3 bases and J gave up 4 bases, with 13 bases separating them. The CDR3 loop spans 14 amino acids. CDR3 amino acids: CAWSRLVRYNEQFF. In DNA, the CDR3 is TGTGCCTGGAGCAGACTAGTACGGTACAATGAGCAGTTCTTC.

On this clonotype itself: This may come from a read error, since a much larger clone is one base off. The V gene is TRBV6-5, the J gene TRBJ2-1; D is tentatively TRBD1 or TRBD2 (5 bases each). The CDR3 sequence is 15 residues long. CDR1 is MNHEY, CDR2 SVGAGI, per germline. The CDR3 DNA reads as TGTGCCAGCAGCCGAGGGGTGGGCTCCTACGATGAGCAGTTCTTC. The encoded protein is CASSRGVGSYDEQFF.

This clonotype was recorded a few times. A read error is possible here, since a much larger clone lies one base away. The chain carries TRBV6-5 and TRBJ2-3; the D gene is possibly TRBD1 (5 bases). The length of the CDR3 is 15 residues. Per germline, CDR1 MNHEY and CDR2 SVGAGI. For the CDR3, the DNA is TGTGCCAGCAGTTACTCTAGGACAAGCATAGATACGCAGTATTTT. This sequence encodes CASSYSRTSIDTQYF.

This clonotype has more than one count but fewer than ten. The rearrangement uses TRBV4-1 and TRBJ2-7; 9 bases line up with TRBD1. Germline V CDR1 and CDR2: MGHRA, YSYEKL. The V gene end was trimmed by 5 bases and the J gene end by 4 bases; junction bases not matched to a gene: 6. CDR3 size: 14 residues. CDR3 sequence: CASSKDRGWYEQYF. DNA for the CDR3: TGCGCCAGCAGCAAGGACAGGGGCTGGTACGAGCAGTACTTC.

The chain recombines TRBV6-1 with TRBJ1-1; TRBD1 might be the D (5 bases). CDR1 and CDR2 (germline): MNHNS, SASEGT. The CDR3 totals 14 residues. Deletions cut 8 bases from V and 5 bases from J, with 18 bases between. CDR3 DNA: TGTGCCAGCTTGACAGTCGAGTGGCTGACTGAAGCTTTCTTT. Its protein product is CASLTVEWLTEAFF.

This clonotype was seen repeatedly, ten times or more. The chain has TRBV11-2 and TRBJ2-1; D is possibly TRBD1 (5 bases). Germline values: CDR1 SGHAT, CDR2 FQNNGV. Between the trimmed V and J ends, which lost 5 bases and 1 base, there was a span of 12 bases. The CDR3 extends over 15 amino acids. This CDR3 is CASSLRVRSYNEQFF. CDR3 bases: TGTGCCAGCAGCCTCAGGGTTAGGTCCTACAATGAGCAGTTCTTC.

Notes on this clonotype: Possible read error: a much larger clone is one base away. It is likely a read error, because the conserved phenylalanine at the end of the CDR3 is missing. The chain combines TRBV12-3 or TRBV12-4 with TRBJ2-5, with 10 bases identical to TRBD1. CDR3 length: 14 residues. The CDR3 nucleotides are TGTGCCAGCAGTTTTGGGACAGGGGAAGAGGCCCAGTACCTC. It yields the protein CASSFGTGEEAQYL.

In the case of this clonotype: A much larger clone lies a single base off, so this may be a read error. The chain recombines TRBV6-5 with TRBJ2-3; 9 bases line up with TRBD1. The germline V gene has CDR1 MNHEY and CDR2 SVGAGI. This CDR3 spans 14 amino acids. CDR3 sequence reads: CANSRTGGTDTQYF. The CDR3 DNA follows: TGTGCCAACAGTCGGACAGGGGGCACAGATACGCAGTATTTT.

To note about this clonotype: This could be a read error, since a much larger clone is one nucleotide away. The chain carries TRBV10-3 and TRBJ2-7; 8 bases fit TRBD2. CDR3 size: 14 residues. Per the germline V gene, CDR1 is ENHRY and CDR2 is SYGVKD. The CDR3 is CAISPSGRDYVQYF. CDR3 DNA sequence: TGTGCCATCAGTCCTAGCGGGCGGGATTACGTGCAGTACTTC.

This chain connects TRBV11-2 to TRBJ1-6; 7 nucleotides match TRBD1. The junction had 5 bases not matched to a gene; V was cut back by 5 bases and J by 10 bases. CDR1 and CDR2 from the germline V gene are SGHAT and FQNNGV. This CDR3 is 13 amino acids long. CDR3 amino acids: CASSHTGVSPLHF. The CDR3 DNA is TGTGCCAGCAGCCACACAGGGGTGTCACCCCTCCACTTT.

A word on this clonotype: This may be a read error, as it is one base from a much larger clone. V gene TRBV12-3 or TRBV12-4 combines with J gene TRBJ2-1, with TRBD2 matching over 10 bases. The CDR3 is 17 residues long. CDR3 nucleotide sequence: TGTGCCTGCAGGAGTCGTAGGAGCGGGAGGGAATACAATGAGCAGTTCTTC. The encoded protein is CACRSRRSGREYNEQFF.